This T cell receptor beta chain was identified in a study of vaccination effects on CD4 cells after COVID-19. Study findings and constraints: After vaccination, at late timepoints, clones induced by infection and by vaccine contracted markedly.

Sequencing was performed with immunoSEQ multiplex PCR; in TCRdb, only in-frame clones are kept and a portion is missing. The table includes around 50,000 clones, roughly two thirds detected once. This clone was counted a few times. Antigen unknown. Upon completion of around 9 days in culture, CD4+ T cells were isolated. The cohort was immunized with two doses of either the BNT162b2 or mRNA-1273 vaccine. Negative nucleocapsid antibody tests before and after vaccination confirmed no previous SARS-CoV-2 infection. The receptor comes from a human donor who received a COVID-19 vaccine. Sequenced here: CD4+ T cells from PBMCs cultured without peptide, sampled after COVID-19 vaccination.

CDR3 DNA: TGTGCCAGCAGCCAAGGGAGAAGCGGCTATGAGCAGTTCTTC. Translation: CASSQGRSGYEQFF. This chain uses TRBV7-2 with TRBJ2-1; D might be TRBD2 (5 bases). This CDR3 contains 14 residues. Per the germline V gene, CDR1 is SGHTA and CDR2 is FQGNSA. V shed 5 bases and J shed 8 bases, with 16 bases lying between them.